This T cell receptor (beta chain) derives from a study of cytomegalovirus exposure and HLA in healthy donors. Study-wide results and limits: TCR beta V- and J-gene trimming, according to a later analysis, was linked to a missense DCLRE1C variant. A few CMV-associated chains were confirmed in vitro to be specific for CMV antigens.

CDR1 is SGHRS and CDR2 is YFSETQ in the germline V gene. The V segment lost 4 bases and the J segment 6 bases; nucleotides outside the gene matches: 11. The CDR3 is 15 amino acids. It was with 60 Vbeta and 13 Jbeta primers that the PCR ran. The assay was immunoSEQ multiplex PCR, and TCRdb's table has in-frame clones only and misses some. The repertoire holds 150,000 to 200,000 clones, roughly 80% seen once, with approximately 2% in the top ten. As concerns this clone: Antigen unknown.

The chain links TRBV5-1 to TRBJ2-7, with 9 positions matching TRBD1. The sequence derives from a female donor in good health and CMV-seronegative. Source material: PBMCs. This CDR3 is CASSPPGTGPSEQYF. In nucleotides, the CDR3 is TGCGCCAGCAGCCCCCCGGGGACAGGGCCAAGCGAGCAGTACTTC.